This T cell receptor beta chain was profiled in a study of blood T cell repertoires in COVID-19. Study summary: The origin of the acute and convalescent COVID-19 samples was the United States, Italy and Spain. Sources were T cells, B-cell-depleted T cells, or PBMCs; the material itself was cDNA or gDNA.

Generated by immunoSEQ multiplex PCR, the TCRdb table keeps only in-frame clones and is missing some. The repertoire holds some 380,000 clones, with around 90% as singletons. Participant reports of clinical history set cohort assignment. Germline loops: CDR1 SGHNT, CDR2 YYREEE (reference sequence). This CDR3 spans 15 amino acids. Trimming at V came to 4 bases and at J to 4 bases, leaving 9 bases not matched to a gene. The source material was PBMCs or T cells enriched from blood (not recorded which). This rearrangement joins TRBV5-4 to TRBJ2-3; 7 bases align to TRBD2. The source of this sequence is a woman between 35 and 50 years old with acute COVID-19. The CDR3: CASSPLGRAPDTQYF. The CDR3 DNA sequence: TGTGCCAGCAGCCCTCTGGGGAGGGCTCCAGATACGCAGTATTTT.